This paragraph covers one TCR beta chain sequence. Its target is not known. Investigators produced naive CD8 libraries from about 19,000 to 1,100,000 sorted cells, drawing on 10%, 30% or 50% RNA. A CD8+CD4-CCR7+CD45RA+ gate was used to sort naive CD8 T cells. This entry comes from a study of molecular identifiers for immune sequencing clone quantification. Study-wide context: Replicate runs used RNA from about 20,000 or 100,000 naive CD8 cells, which was split five ways into aliquots, and four of those aliquots were then sequenced. Whole-study results and caveats: For effector cells, clones above 20 RNA copies held over 97% of molecules; for naive cells, under 1%.

Each CDR3 protein gets one entry after TCRdb re-called the PCR reads with MiXCR. The profile shows under 600,000 distinct CDR3 sequences, 25% of them singletons. Germline CDR1 reads DFQATT; CDR2 reads SNEGSKA (reference sequence). The CDR3 extends over 13 amino acids. V shed 3 bases and J shed 6 bases, with 14 bases lying between them. The sequence derives from a human donor in good health. Some libraries in this study had Jurkat cell RNA spiked in. Material: naive CD8+ T cells from blood, with Jurkat cell RNA spiked in. Subset in this sample: FACS-sorted CD8+CD4-CCR7+CD45RA+ naive T cells. This rearrangement joins TRBV20-1 to TRBJ1-1, with D perhaps matching TRBD1 (6 bases). The CDR3 sequence is CSARPYGGPEAFF. The DNA of the CDR3 is TGCAGTGCTAGGCCCTACGGGGGCCCTGAAGCTTTCTTT.